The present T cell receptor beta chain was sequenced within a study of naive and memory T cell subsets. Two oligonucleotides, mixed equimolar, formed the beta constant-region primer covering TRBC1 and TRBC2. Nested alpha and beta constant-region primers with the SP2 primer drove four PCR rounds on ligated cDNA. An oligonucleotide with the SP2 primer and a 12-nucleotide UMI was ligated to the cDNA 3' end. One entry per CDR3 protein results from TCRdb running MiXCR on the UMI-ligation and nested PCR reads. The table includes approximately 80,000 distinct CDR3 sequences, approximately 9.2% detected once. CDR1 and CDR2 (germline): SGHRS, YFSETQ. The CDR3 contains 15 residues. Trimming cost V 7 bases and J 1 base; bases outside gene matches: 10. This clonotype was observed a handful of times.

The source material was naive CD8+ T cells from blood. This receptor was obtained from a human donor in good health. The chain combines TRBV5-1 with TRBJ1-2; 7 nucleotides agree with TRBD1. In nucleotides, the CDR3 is TGCGCCAGCGACACAGGGGTCGTGAATAACTATGGCTACACCTTC. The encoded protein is CASDTGVVNNYGYTF.